This is a list of T cell receptor beta chains from one sample in a study of PD-L1 blockade in urothelial cancer. The method was immunoSEQ multiplex PCR; TCRdb's version includes in-frame clones alone and lacks a portion of them. Of about 110,000 clones listed, under 95% are singletons. This specimen consisted of PBMCs, obtained around atezolizumab (anti-PD-L1) treatment. These receptors were taken from a man between 60 and 70 years old with urothelial cancer. Each CDR3 is given with its conserved first and last residue. A D gene is named only where the DNA matches it firmly. The size field is filled for only some rows; it gives once, few, many or a size class.

TRBD1	TRBJ1-2	few	TRBV7-6	TGTGCCAGCAGCTTGGACGACAGGGGCTATGGCTACACCTTC	CASSLDDRGYGYTF
TRBD2	TRBJ2-5	once	TRBV5-4	TGTGCCAGCAGTATAGCGGGGGGGCCAGAGACCCAGTACTTC	CASSIAGGPETQYF
TRBD1	TRBJ2-5	.	TRBV29-1	TGCAGCGTTGACCAGGGGGCCGGAGAGACCCAGTACTTC	CSVDQGAGETQYF
TRBD1	TRBJ1-4	few	TRBV7-8	TGTGCCAGCAGCTTACAAGAACCGGGACAGAATTTTGAAAAACTGTTTTTT	CASSLQEPGQNFEKLFF
.	TRBJ2-7	.	TRBV28	TGTGCCAGCAGTGAAACTGAGCATACGGAGCAGTACTTC	CASSETEHTEQYF
TRBD1	TRBJ1-1	.	TRBV4-3	TGCGCCAGCAGCCCCAAGGGGGCGGACACTGAAGCTTTCTTT	CASSPKGADTEAFF
TRBD2	TRBJ2-1	.	TRBV10-3	TGTGCCATCAGTGCCTCCACTAGCGGGACCTACAATGAGCAGTTCTTC	CAISASTSGTYNEQFF
.	TRBJ2-6	.	TRBV18	TGTGCCAGCTCACCGGGACTTGGGTCCGGGGCCAACGTCCTGACTTTC	CASSPGLGSGANVLTF
TRBD2	TRBJ2-1	.	TRBV28	TGTGCCAGCAGCGCTAGCGGGGCCTACAATGAGCAGTTCTTC	CASSASGAYNEQFF
.	TRBJ2-1	.	TRBV10-3	TGTGCCATCAGTTCTATTGGTGAGCAGTTCTTC	CAISSIGEQFF
.	TRBJ2-2	.	TRBV28	TGTGCCAGCAGTAGCATCGGACAGAACACCGGGGAGCTGTTTTTT	CASSSIGQNTGELFF
.	TRBJ2-2	.	TRBV5-4	TGTGCCAGCAGCTTGGCCATGGGCAGGGACACCGGGGAGCTGTTTTTT	CASSLAMGRDTGELFF
TRBD2	TRBJ2-1	.	TRBV5-6	TGTGCCAGCAGCACACTAGCGGGGGGCCTGAGCTCCTACAATGAGCAGTTCTTC	CASSTLAGGLSSYNEQFF
TRBD1	TRBJ1-1	.	TRBV9	TGTGCCAGCAGCGTATACGGTGGGACAGGCACTGAAGCTTTCTTT	CASSVYGGTGTEAFF
.	TRBJ2-3	.	TRBV6-4	TGTGCCAGCAGTGAACGGGGGACAGATACGCAGTATTTT	CASSERGTDTQYF
.	TRBJ1-5	.	TRBV6-6	TGTGCCAGCAGCGACAATCAGGGTCTATCCAATCAGCCCCAGCATTTT	CASSDNQGLSNQPQHF
.	TRBJ2-5	.	TRBV5-4	TGTGCCAGCAGCGATCAGCCGGGACAAACGGAACAAGAGACCCAGTACTTC	CASSDQPGQTEQETQYF
.	TRBJ2-7	.	TRBV6-5	TGTGCCAGCAGCGCGCGGGGGCGCGAGCAGTACTTC	CASSARGREQYF
.	TRBJ2-1	.	TRBV9	TGTGCCAGCAGCGTAGCAGGACAAGGGGTGCGCGAGCAGTTCTTC	CASSVAGQGVREQFF
.	TRBJ2-4	once	TRBV12-2	TGTGCAAGTCGCTTAGCGCTAGGGGCGGGAGAAGCCAAAAACATTCAGTACTTC	CASRLALGAGEAKNIQYF
.	TRBJ2-7	.	TRBV10-3	TGTGCCATCAGTGAGTCGTCCGCGGGACTCGGCTACGAGCAGTACTTC	CAISESSAGLGYEQYF
.	TRBJ1-5	.	TRBV30	TGTGCCTGGAGCACGGTGGGACATAACAATCAGCCCCAGCATTTT	CAWSTVGHNNQPQHF
TRBD1	TRBJ2-7	.	TRBV7-2	TGTGCCAGCAGCTCGGGACAGGCCACCTACGAGCAGTACTTC	CASSSGQATYEQYF
.	TRBJ1-4	.	TRBV6-1	TGTGCCAGCAGACTTCCTACTAGTGGTGAAAAACTGTTTTTT	CASRLPTSGEKLFF